This T cell receptor beta chain was identified during a study of T cells after yellow fever vaccination. Study-wide results and limits: The booster saw the reappearance of most primary-vaccination clones (approximately 97% CD4, roughly 87% CD8). FACS-sorted repertoires might harbor abundant contaminating clonotypes from the bulk population. A secondary response was less intense yet reached its peak sooner, at day 5 versus 15.

To note about this clonotype: Its antigen is not known.

Germline values: CDR1 SEHNR, CDR2 FQNEAQ (reference sequence). CDR3 length: 16 amino acids. With 3 bases clipped from V and 4 bases from J, the junction kept 10 bases outside the gene matches. Template-switching 5'RACE yielded the TCR cDNA; a universal primer site and UMIs were added in the process. TCRdb re-called the 5' RACE reads with MiXCR, one entry per CDR3 protein. The data hold roughly 190,000 distinct CDR3 sequences, with about 10% observed a single time. Sequenced material: CD8+ T cells sorted from PBMCs, taken 15 days after the yellow fever booster vaccination. The chain couples TRBV7-9 to TRBJ2-7; 9 bases match TRBD1. The receptor comes from a man aged 18 to 30 who received the YFV17D yellow fever vaccine. The CDR3 region is CASSFYSGTGSYEQYV. The CDR3 coding sequence is TGTGCCAGCAGCTTCTACTCCGGGACAGGGAGTTACGAGCAGTACGTC.